Shown below are 20 T cell receptor beta chains from a single sample sequenced in a study of shared clonotypes between healthy human individuals. Only in-frame clones appear in the TCRdb table, and some are missing; sequencing was by immunoSEQ multiplex PCR. This repertoire shows more than 2 million clones, more than 90% found once; its top ten account for less than 0.15%. The sequenced sample was naive CD4+ T cells sorted from blood. Described subset: CD45RA+ positively selected. The receptor set was obtained from a man between 18 and 35 years old in good health.

This clone is a singleton in its sample. Sequence at one end of the junction differs from germline and may be a read error. The V and J genes are TRBV11-3 and TRBJ2-6, with a tentative D call TRBD1 (5 bases). The CDR3 length is 15 residues. Germline V lookup: CDR1 SGHNT, CDR2 YENEEA. Written as DNA, the CDR3 is TGTGCCAGCAGCATGGAGTCCTCTGGGGCCAACGTCCTGAATTTC. Protein: CASSMESSGANVLNF. Together with reference TRBV11-3 and TRBJ2-6, the CDR3 gives the full variable domain: EAGVVQSPRYKIIEKKQPVAFWCNPISGHNTLYWYLQNLGQGPELLIRYENEEAVDDSQLPKDRFSAERLKGVDSTLKIQPAELGDSAVYLCASSMESSGANVLNFGAGSRLTVL.

The J gene is TRBJ1-1, the V gene TRBV9; the match to TRBD1 covers 10 bases. The CDR3 contains 12 residues. V shed 3 bases, J shed 8 bases, and the junction held 1 base outside the gene matches. CDR1 SGDLS and CDR2 YYNGEE come from the germline V gene. CDR3 sequence: CASSGQGAEAFF. In DNA, the CDR3 is TGTGCCAGCAGCGGACAGGGGGCAGAAGCTTTCTTT.

This chain's CDR3 is CSVDVFRGSGNTIYF. The CDR3, as DNA: TGCAGCGTTGATGTATTCAGGGGCTCTGGAAACACCATATATTTT. The chain links TRBV29-1 to TRBJ1-3; a weak D match, TRBD1 (6 bases). Trimming removed 3 bases at V and 0 bases at J, with 12 bases between. Germline V gene lookup returns CDR1 SQVTM and CDR2 ANQGSEA. The CDR3 loop spans 15 amino acids.

The chain has TRBV7-2 and TRBJ1-3; D not resolved. V gave up 4 bases and J gave up 0 bases, with 13 bases separating them. Germline V CDR1 and CDR2: SGHTA, FQGNSA. This CDR3 is 16 amino acids long. The CDR3 nucleotides are TGTGCCAGCAGCTCCACCGGACGGTTCTCTGGAAACACCATATATTTT. This codes for CASSSTGRFSGNTIYF.

The J gene is TRBJ2-4, the V gene TRBV9; weak D call: TRBD1 (6 bases). V shed 0 bases and J shed 3 bases, with 22 bases lying between them. There are 19 residues in the CDR3. The germline V gene encodes CDR1 SGDLS and CDR2 YYNGEE. The CDR3 loop is CASSVDPMAQQGFKNIQYF. The CDR3 nucleotides read TGTGCCAGCAGCGTAGATCCCATGGCCCAACAGGGCTTCAAAAACATTCAGTACTTC.

DNA of the CDR3: TGTGCCAGCAGTGACTGGGGTACTAACTATGGCTACACCTTC. Protein product: CASSDWGTNYGYTF. The chain employs TRBV2 and TRBJ1-2; D uncertain. Germline V lookup: CDR1 SNHLY, CDR2 FYNNEI. Trimming cost V 3 bases and J 0 bases, with 8 bases left between them. The length of the CDR3 is 14 residues. Supplemented by reference TRBV2 and TRBJ1-2, the full variable domain reads EPEVTQTPSHQVTQMGQEVILRCVPISNHLYFYWYRQILGQKVEFLVSFYNNEISEKSEIFDDQFSVERPDGSNFTLKIRSTKLEDSAMYFCASSDWGTNYGYTFGSGTRLTVV.

V gene TRBV5-4 combines with J gene TRBJ1-1; 9 bases map to TRBD1. Germline V gene sequence: CDR1 SGHNT, CDR2 YYREEE (reference sequence). The CDR3 loop spans 16 amino acids. With V trimmed by 3 bases and J by 7 bases, 13 bases remained unmatched. In DNA, the CDR3 is TGTGCCAGCAGCTGGGACAGGGTCGCCGCCGGCGGTGAAGCTTTCTTT. This translates into CASSWDRVAAGGEAFF.

The genes are TRBV28 and TRBJ1-2; TRBD1 matches 8 bases. The CDR3 loop spans 17 amino acids. CDR1 is MDHEN and CDR2 is SYDVKM in the germline V gene. After removal of 6 bases from V and 5 bases from J, the junction contained 17 bases not matched to a gene. Here the CDR3 DNA reads TGTGCCAGCAGGAGCATAGTGCCGGGACAGGTGGGGTATGGCTACACCTTC. This encodes CASRSIVPGQVGYGYTF.

The chain links TRBV18 to TRBJ2-7, with D uncertain. CDR3 length equals 14 residues. The germline CDR1 and CDR2 sequences are KGHSH and LQKENI. Between the trimmed V and J ends, which lost 3 bases and 3 bases, there was a span of 12 bases. CDR3 sequence: CASSPSGVGYEQYF. The DNA of the CDR3 is TGTGCCAGCTCACCCTCTGGTGTAGGCTACGAGCAGTACTTC.

The V gene is TRBV5-5, the J gene TRBJ2-7, with TRBD2 identical over 10 bases. CDR1 is SGHKS and CDR2 is YYEKEE in the germline V gene (reference sequence). The CDR3 has 15 residues. The V segment lost 0 bases and the J segment 3 bases; nucleotides outside the gene matches: 3. CDR3 region: CASSLGVAGGYEQYF. CDR3 in DNA: TGTGCCAGCAGCTTGGGAGTAGCGGGAGGCTACGAGCAGTACTTC.

This chain joins TRBV7-3 and TRBJ2-1, with 11 bases identical to TRBD2. CDR3 length equals 17 residues. The ends lost 4 bases at V and 0 bases at J; junction bases unmatched: 5. Germline CDR1 reads SGHTA; CDR2 reads FQGTGA. The CDR3 loop is CASSSLAGASSYNEQFF. CDR3 bases: TGTGCCAGCAGCTCACTAGCGGGGGCTAGCTCCTACAATGAGCAGTTCTTC.

The chain recombines TRBV29-1 with TRBJ2-5; no clear D. Germline CDR1 reads SQVTM; CDR2 reads ANQGSEA. V was shortened by 2 bases and J by 10 bases, with 23 bases between the two germline ends. The CDR3 runs 15 residues. The CDR3 bases are TGCAGCGTTGAACAGCAGCTCCTTCTATCTCGAGACCAGTACTTC. Protein product: CSVEQQLLLSRDQYF.

The rearrangement joins TRBV5-1 to TRBJ2-7; 9 positions match TRBD1. The CDR3 is made up of 15 amino acids. With V trimmed by 4 bases and J by 7 bases, 12 bases remained unmatched. Germline loops: CDR1 SGHRS, CDR2 YFSETQ. CDR3 amino acids: CASSLGGQGMEEQYF. The DNA of the CDR3 is TGCGCCAGCAGCCTGGGAGGACAGGGGATGGAGGAGCAGTACTTC.

This clone was counted a single time. The chain combines TRBV5-1 with TRBJ2-3, with 12 bases aligning to TRBD2. CDR3 length: 17 residues. The V gene end was trimmed by 0 bases and the J gene end by 4 bases; junction bases not matched to a gene: 6. Germline V gene lookup returns CDR1 SGHRS and CDR2 YFSETQ. CDR3 coding DNA: TGCGCCAGCAGCTTGGCCCTAGCGGGAGGGCCCTCAGATACGCAGTATTTT. This sequence encodes CASSLALAGGPSDTQYF.

The CDR3 DNA reads as TGTGCCAGCAGTGAATTTGTGGCCAGCTCCTACAATGAGCAGTTCTTC. This sequence encodes CASSEFVASSYNEQFF. The chain combines TRBV25-1 with TRBJ2-1; D uncertain. Germline CDR1 MGHDK, CDR2 SYGVNS. Trimming cost V 1 base and J 0 bases, with 10 bases left between them. The CDR3 runs to 16 residues.

This clone was counted between two and nine times. This sequence joins TRBV18 and TRBJ1-6, with a possible D match to TRBD1 (6 bases). V dropped 5 bases and J dropped 14 bases, with 22 bases sitting between them. Germline V lookup: CDR1 KGHSH, CDR2 LQKENI. This CDR3 spans 15 amino acids. The CDR3 is CASSANRDEPSALHF. The CDR3, as DNA: TGTGCCAGCTCAGCTAACAGGGATGAGCCTTCGGCCCTCCACTTT.

The count of this clone is one. The chain employs TRBV6-6 and TRBJ2-5; the D gene is possibly TRBD2 (6 bases). The CDR3 spans 13 residues. The V gene lost 6 bases and the J gene lost 4 bases, with 12 bases spanning the gap. Germline V gene lookup returns CDR1 MNHNY and CDR2 SVGAGI (reference sequence). CDR3 sequence (DNA): TGTGCCAGCAGCAGACCGGGACTAGAGACCCAGTACTTC. Protein sequence: CASSRPGLETQYF.

The J gene is TRBJ1-2, the V gene TRBV28, with 7 bases identical to TRBD1. The ends lost 7 bases at V and 3 bases at J; junction bases unmatched: 8. In germline, CDR1 is MDHEN, CDR2 SYDVKM. This CDR3 has 14 residues. In nucleotides, the CDR3 is TGTGCCAGCATCTCGACAGGGAGGGACTATGGCTACACCTTC. It encodes CASISTGRDYGYTF.

As regards this clone: Distinct nucleotide sequences in the sample also encode this CDR3. This chain links TRBV6-5 with TRBJ1-1; no clear D. Germline values: CDR1 MNHEY, CDR2 SVGAGI. CDR3 length equals 13 residues. V was shortened by 6 bases and J by 1 base, with 9 bases between the two germline ends. The CDR3 nucleotides read TGTGCCAGCAGAACGACGGGGAACACTGAAGCTTTCTTT. Encoded protein: CASRTTGNTEAFF.

This chain joins TRBV7-9 and TRBJ2-2; D is undetermined. CDR1 and CDR2 from the germline V gene are SEHNR and FQNEAQ (reference sequence). The V end was cut by 1 base, the J end by 9 bases, with 9 bases between. This CDR3 region has 13 residues. The CDR3 nucleotides read TGTGCCAGCAGCTTAGAGGGCAGAAGGGAGCTGTTTTTT. The encoded protein is CASSLEGRRELFF.